The 14 T cell receptor beta chains reported below all come from one sample, sequenced in a study of blood T cell repertoires in COVID-19. Here immunoSEQ multiplex PCR was the method, and the copy in TCRdb shows in-frame clones only, minus some. Here the sample spans some 65,000 clones, roughly 86% being singletons. The sequencing input was peripheral blood. The receptors stem from a man between 40 and 49 years old with COVID-19, enrolled during active disease.

This chain uses TRBV9 with TRBJ1-2; D gene ambiguous. V lost 0 bases, J lost 7 bases, and 7 bases lay in between. CDR1 and CDR2 (germline): SGDLS, YYNGEE. The CDR3 runs 12 residues. CDR3: CASSVAHSGYTF. The CDR3, as DNA: TGTGCCAGCAGCGTAGCGCACTCTGGCTACACCTTC.

The rearrangement joins TRBV10-1 to TRBJ2-3, with 9 bases aligning to TRBD1. Unmatched junction bases numbered 5, after V lost 6 bases and J lost 4 bases. The germline V gene encodes CDR1 WNHNN and CDR2 SYGVQD (reference sequence). This CDR3 has 14 residues. For the CDR3, the DNA is TGCGCCAGCAGCGACAGGGGGAGTTCAGATACGCAGTATTTT. As protein: CASSDRGSSDTQYF.

V gene TRBV6-5 combines with J gene TRBJ1-1; D unclear. V lost 4 bases to trimming and J lost 2 bases, with 8 bases between them. The CDR3 contains 13 residues. CDR1 MNHEY and CDR2 SVGAGI come from the germline V gene. The CDR3 coding sequence is TGTGCCAGCAGTTTCCAGGCTAACACTGAAGCTTTCTTT. It yields the protein CASSFQANTEAFF.

J is TRBJ2-7 and V is TRBV7-2; possibly TRBD1 for D (5 bases). Deletions cut 1 base from V and 1 base from J, with 11 bases between. The germline CDR1 and CDR2 sequences are SGHTA and FQGNSA. The CDR3 sequence is 15 residues long. CDR3 residues: CASSLGRVLSYEQYF. As DNA, the CDR3 is TGTGCCAGCAGCTTAGGCAGGGTCCTGTCCTACGAGCAGTACTTC.

The V gene is TRBV12-5, the J gene TRBJ1-2; D not resolved. The CDR3 totals 12 residues. Germline CDR1 LGHNT, CDR2 FRNRAP. Trimming shortened V by 1 base and J by 11 bases, and 11 bases separated the two germline ends. CDR3 DNA sequence: TGTGCTAGTGGTTTGGGGAGAACCCTATACACCTTC. Translation: CASGLGRTLYTF.

This clone has just one count. The chain recombines TRBV5-1 with TRBJ2-1; TRBD1 might be the D (6 bases). The CDR3 is 12 amino acids. From germline, CDR1 is SGHRS and CDR2 YFSETQ. The germline V and J ends were trimmed by 6 bases and 7 bases, with 11 bases remaining between them. The DNA of the CDR3 is TGCGCCAGCAACGGACAGTTAAATGAGCAGTTCTTC. Translated, it gives CASNGQLNEQFF. The full variable domain, rest sourced from reference TRBV5-1 and TRBJ2-1, is KAGVTQTPRYLIKTRGQQVTLSCSPISGHRSVSWYQQTPGQGLQFLFEYFSETQRNKGNFPGRFSGRQFSNSRSEMNVSTLELGDSALYLCASNGQLNEQFFGPGTRLTVL.

This clone has just a few counts. V gene TRBV5-1 combines with J gene TRBJ1-4; 7 nucleotides match TRBD1. V was clipped by 5 bases and J by 4 bases; unmatched bases: 2. Germline V gene lookup returns CDR1 SGHRS and CDR2 YFSETQ. CDR3 length: 13 residues. In DNA, the CDR3 is TGCGCCAGCAGGCAGGGGGATAATGAAAAACTGTTTTTT. Protein: CASRQGDNEKLFF.

In its sample, this clone was seen once. CDR3 DNA sequence: TGTGCCAGCAGTTTACTTGAGGTCGGGTCCCTCCACTTT. It is translated as CASSLLEVGSLHF. The rearrangement links TRBV27 to TRBJ1-6, with D unresolved. Germline V CDR1 and CDR2: MNHEY, SMNVEV (reference sequence). The CDR3 spans 13 residues. V was pared by 2 bases and J by 14 bases, with 13 bases between.

This sequence joins TRBV10-3 and TRBJ2-1, with 9 bases identical to TRBD2. The CDR3 has 14 amino acids. Germline V gives CDR1 ENHRY, CDR2 SYGVKD. V dropped 8 bases and J dropped 5; count of bases not matched to a gene: 7. In nucleotides, the CDR3 is TGTGCCATCGCTGACAGCGGGGGGAACAATGAGCAGTTCTTC. Translated, it gives CAIADSGGNNEQFF.

The rearrangement joins TRBV14 to TRBJ2-6; D not certain. CDR1 is SGHDN, CDR2 FVKESK, per germline. The CDR3 extends over 13 amino acids. The V end lost 4 bases, the J end lost 4 bases, and 5 bases lay between the germline ends. The CDR3 DNA is TGTGCCAGCAGCCCACAGGGGGCCAACGTCCTGACTTTC. Translation gives CASSPQGANVLTF.

The chain is built from TRBV9 and TRBJ1-6; TRBD1 agrees at 8 bases. CDR3 length: 14 residues. J gave up 9 bases and V 3 bases, and 5 bases lay outside the gene matches. From germline, CDR1 is SGDLS and CDR2 YYNGEE. The CDR3 protein is CASSARTGSSPLHF. DNA for the CDR3: TGTGCCAGCAGCGCCCGGACAGGGTCTTCACCCCTCCACTTT.

The genes are TRBV4-1 and TRBJ2-7; a possible D gene is TRBD1 (6 bases). Germline V gene sequence: CDR1 MGHRA, CDR2 YSYEKL. Deletions cut 1 base from V and 0 bases from J, with 16 bases between. This CDR3 has 17 amino acids. The CDR3 is CASSQVLQGRSSYEQYF. CDR3 sequence (DNA): TGCGCCAGCAGCCAAGTCCTGCAGGGGAGAAGCTCCTACGAGCAGTACTTC.

This chain connects TRBV6-6 to TRBJ1-6, with 7 bases that match TRBD1. Germline V gene data show CDR1 as MNHNY and CDR2 as SVGAGI (reference sequence). V lost 4 bases to trimming and J lost 7 bases; unmatched junction nucleotides: 10. CDR3 size: 16 residues. CDR3 loop: CASSSARQGPNSPLHF. CDR3 sequence (DNA): TGTGCCAGCAGTTCCGCGAGACAGGGACCAAATTCACCCCTCCACTTT.

The chain links TRBV4-1 to TRBJ2-3; the D gene is possibly TRBD2 (6 bases). There are 14 residues in the CDR3. V lost 6 bases to trimming and J lost 8 bases, with 18 bases between them. Germline V gene lookup returns CDR1 MGHRA and CDR2 YSYEKL. The CDR3 bases are TGCGCCAGCAGTCAGGAGGGCTCACTCGGTACGCAGTATTTT. As protein: CASSQEGSLGTQYF.